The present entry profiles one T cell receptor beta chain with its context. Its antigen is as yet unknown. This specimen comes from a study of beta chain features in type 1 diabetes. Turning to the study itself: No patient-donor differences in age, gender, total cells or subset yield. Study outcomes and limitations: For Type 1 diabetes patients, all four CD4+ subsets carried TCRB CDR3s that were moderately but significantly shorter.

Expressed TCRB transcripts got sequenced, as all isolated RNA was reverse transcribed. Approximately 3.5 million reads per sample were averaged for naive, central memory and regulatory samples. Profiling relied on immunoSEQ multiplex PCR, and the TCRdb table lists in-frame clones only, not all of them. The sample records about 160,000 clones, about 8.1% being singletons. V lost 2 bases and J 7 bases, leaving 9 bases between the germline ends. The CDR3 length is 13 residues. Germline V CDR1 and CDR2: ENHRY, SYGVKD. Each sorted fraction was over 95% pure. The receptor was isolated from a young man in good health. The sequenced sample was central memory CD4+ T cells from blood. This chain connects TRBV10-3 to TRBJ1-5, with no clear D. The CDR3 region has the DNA TGTGCCATCAGTGAGAAAGGGAGACAGCCCCAGCATTTT. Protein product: CAISEKGRQPQHF.